This T cell receptor (beta chain) stems from a study of shared clonotypes between healthy human individuals. Study observations and caveats: Lower generation probabilities were found for non-shared clonotypes than for those shared by all four donors. It was observed that 4% to 6% of naive CD4 clonotypes were shared across a few donors.

The assay was immunoSEQ multiplex PCR, and TCRdb's table has in-frame clones only and misses some. The table has some 2.4 million clones, roughly 93% seen once. Worth noting for this clone: Its matching antigen is unknown.

The sample comprised naive CD4+ T cells from PBMCs. Subset here: CD45RA+ positively selected. The receptor's source is a man younger than 30 in good health. Some clones in this sample may be carry-over from other donors' samples.

DNA of the CDR3: TGTGCCAGCAGAGAAAGCGGGAGGAAGGGGGAGCAGTTCTTC. This gives the protein CASRESGRKGEQFF. The gene calls are TRBV6-5 and TRBJ2-1, with 9 nucleotides matching TRBD2. V shed 6 bases, J shed 10 bases, and the junction held 10 bases outside the gene matches. The CDR3 has 14 residues. The germline gives CDR1 MNHEY, CDR2 SVGAGI.